A single TCR beta chain is shown here with its context. Its matching antigen is unknown. The data were obtained in a study of cytotoxic CD8 clonotypes in ibrutinib-treated CLL. Assay: immunoSEQ multiplex PCR; the TCRdb copy retains only in-frame clones and omits some. The sample lists approximately 150,000 clones, about 72% occurring once. The CDR3 consists of 15 residues. Study-level points and caveats: The clonality rise at ibrutinib response reflected private clonotype expansion. Ibrutinib response saw clonality rise, and progression saw it return toward baseline.

The sample consisted of PBMCs, taken after 12 months of ibrutinib treatment. This chain uses TRBV21-1 with TRBJ2-7. TRBV21-1 has pseudogene status. The TCR comes from a human donor with chronic lymphocytic leukemia. CDR3: CASSKEKGLSYEQYF. CDR3 bases: TGTGCCAGCAGCAAAGAGAAGGGATTGAGCTACGAGCAGTACTTC.